Following are 24 T cell receptor beta chains from one sample sequenced in a study of shared clonotypes between healthy human individuals. Measured with immunoSEQ multiplex PCR; TCRdb has only the in-frame clones, and not every one. The sample holds about 330,000 clones, 74% seen once. Material: memory CD4+ T cells sorted from blood. Noted subset: CD45RA-negative fraction. The source of these receptors is a man aged 25-40 years in good health.

The chain uses TRBV11-2 and TRBJ2-1; weak D call: TRBD1 (6 bases). The CDR3 loop spans 18 amino acids. Trimming stripped 1 base from V and 4 bases from J, with 20 bases between. Germline-derived CDR1 and CDR2 are SGHAT and FQNNGV. As DNA, the CDR3 is TGTGCCAGCAGCTTAGCAGGGGCCGGTGGCGGGTTATACAATGAGCAGTTCTTC. It encodes CASSLAGAGGGLYNEQFF.

The gene calls are TRBV5-1 and TRBJ1-1; no clear D. The germline V and J ends were trimmed by 4 bases and 1 base, with 8 bases remaining between them. The CDR3 length is 13 residues. Germline CDR1 is SGHRS and CDR2 is YFSETQ. CDR3 coding DNA: TGCGCCAGCAGCCCCGGAACGAACACTGAAGCTTTCTTT. This encodes CASSPGTNTEAFF.

The CDR3 region has the DNA TGCGCCAGCAGCTTGGAAGGGGGGGATCAGCCCCAGCATTTT. Its protein is CASSLEGGDQPQHF. The V and J genes are TRBV5-1 and TRBJ1-5; D might be TRBD1 (6 bases). The CDR3 runs 14 residues. The ends were cut back, 0 bases at V and 5 bases at J, with 9 bases in the middle. Germline CDR1 and CDR2: SGHRS and YFSETQ.

The chain uses TRBV29-1 and TRBJ2-7; possibly TRBD1 for D (5 bases). V dropped 7 bases and J dropped 0 bases, with 19 bases sitting between them. Germline V CDR1 and CDR2: SQVTM, ANQGSEA. CDR3 length: 15 residues. The DNA of the CDR3 is TGCAGCGCCGCTCGGCCAGGGCGTTCCTCCTACGAGCAGTACTTC. Translation: CSAARPGRSSYEQYF.

The rearrangement links TRBV7-2 to TRBJ2-7; perhaps D is TRBD1 or TRBD2 (5 bases each). The CDR3 contains 14 residues. Germline V gives CDR1 SGHTA, CDR2 FQGNSA. Trimming stripped 5 bases from V and 3 bases from J, with 14 bases between. In nucleotides, the CDR3 is TGTGCCAGCAGCATGGGGACGGATTACTACGAGCAGTACTTC. It is translated as CASSMGTDYYEQYF. The full variable domain, in which reference TRBV7-2 and TRBJ2-7 provide the parts outside the CDR3, is GAGVSQSPSNKVTEKGKDVELRCDPISGHTALYWYRQSLGQGLEFLIYFQGNSAPDKSGLPSDRFSAERTGGSVSTLTIQRTQQEDSAVYLCASSMGTDYYEQYFGPGTRLTVT.

The CDR3 DNA reads as TGTGCCAGCAGCCGCGCGGGACAGGGCCCCTACACCGGGGAGCTGTTTTTT. It specifies CASSRAGQGPYTGELFF. The chain links TRBV7-2 to TRBJ2-2; 9 bases fit TRBD1. Germline CDR1 SGHTA, CDR2 FQGNSA. V trimming: 5 bases; J trimming: 3 bases; junction bases outside the gene matches: 10. The CDR3 has 17 amino acids.

The rearrangement joins TRBV27 to TRBJ2-7; D not certain. The CDR3 totals 17 residues. CDR1 and CDR2 from the germline V gene are MNHEY and SMNVEV (reference sequence). V lost 0 bases and J lost 6, with 21 bases in between. For the CDR3, the DNA is TGTGCCAGCAGTTTATCGAAGGTGTTGGCTTCGTATGGCGAGCAGTACTTC. As protein: CASSLSKVLASYGEQYF.

The CDR3 spells CASRGGTDTQYF. CDR3 bases: TGTGCCAGTAGAGGGGGTACAGATACGCAGTATTTT. V gene TRBV19 combines with J gene TRBJ2-3; possibly TRBD1 for D (6 bases). The CDR3 is 12 amino acids. Germline V gene data show CDR1 as LNHDA and CDR2 as SQIVND (reference sequence). The V end was cut by 6 bases, the J end by 3 bases, with 7 bases between.

The chain recombines TRBV5-1 with TRBJ1-5, with unresolved D. Germline assignment: CDR1 SGHRS and CDR2 YFSETQ. The CDR3 is 15 amino acids. V was shortened by 0 bases and J by 2 bases, with 9 bases between the two germline ends. In DNA form, the CDR3 reads TGCGCCAGCAGCTTGGGGGTCGGGGGCAATCAGCCCCAGCATTTT. It specifies CASSLGVGGNQPQHF.

The table lists this clone with a count of one. V is TRBV28 and J is TRBJ1-2; D is possibly TRBD1 (6 bases). The CDR3 has 15 amino acids. Trimming cost V 6 bases and J 5 bases, with 19 bases left between them. Germline V gives CDR1 MDHEN, CDR2 SYDVKM. CDR3 coding DNA: TGTGCCAGCAGGAAGCCGGGACACAGGGCTTATGGCTACACCTTC. This encodes CASRKPGHRAYGYTF.

At least ten counts were recorded for this clone. The chain combines TRBV7-3 with TRBJ2-7; no definite D call. The CDR3 runs to 13 residues. Trimming left V 5 bases short and J 0 bases short, with 8 bases between. From germline, CDR1 is SGHTA and CDR2 FQGTGA. The CDR3 here is CASSPQDSYEQYF. In DNA, the CDR3 is TGTGCCAGCAGCCCGCAAGACTCCTACGAGCAGTACTTC.

This clone was seen once. V is TRBV5-5 and J is TRBJ2-7; TRBD1 matches 9 bases. CDR3 length: 13 amino acids. With V trimmed by 4 bases and J by 7 bases, 6 bases remained unmatched. CDR1 and CDR2 from the germline V gene are SGHKS and YYEKEE (reference sequence). CDR3 sequence: CASSGTGFVEQYF. CDR3 sequence (DNA): TGTGCCAGCAGCGGGACAGGGTTTGTGGAGCAGTACTTC.

The chain has TRBV5-1 and TRBJ2-3; TRBD1 is a possible D gene (6 bases). CDR3 size: 16 residues. The germline V gene encodes CDR1 SGHRS and CDR2 YFSETQ. The V gene lost 0 bases and the J gene lost 0 bases, with 11 bases spanning the gap. The CDR3 region has the DNA TGCGCCAGCAGCTTGGCCGGCAGGGGTAGCACAGATACGCAGTATTTT. It translates to CASSLAGRGSTDTQYF. Full variable domain (outside the CDR3, taken from reference TRBV5-1 and TRBJ2-3): KAGVTQTPRYLIKTRGQQVTLSCSPISGHRSVSWYQQTPGQGLQFLFEYFSETQRNKGNFPGRFSGRQFSNSRSEMNVSTLELGDSALYLCASSLAGRGSTDTQYFGPGTRLTVL.

This chain connects TRBV7-6 to TRBJ2-1; 9 bases are shared with TRBD1. The CDR3 extends over 13 amino acids. After removal of 5 bases from V and 10 bases from J, the junction contained 6 bases not matched to a gene. The germline V gene has CDR1 SGHVS and CDR2 FNYEAQ. The CDR3 reads CASSLTGGWEQFF. The DNA of the CDR3 is TGTGCCAGCAGCCTTACAGGGGGCTGGGAGCAGTTCTTC. The whole variable domain, filled in from reference TRBV7-6 and TRBJ2-1, reads GAGVSQSPRYKVTKRGQDVALRCDPISGHVSLYWYRQALGQGPEFLTYFNYEAQQDKSGLPNDRFSAERPEGSISTLTIQRTEQRDSAMYRCASSLTGGWEQFFGPGTRLTVL.

The J gene is TRBJ1-1, the V gene TRBV18; 8 bases fit TRBD1. This CDR3 comprises 16 residues. CDR1 is KGHSH and CDR2 is LQKENI in the germline V gene. V lost 4 bases and J lost 1; bases outside the gene matches: 8. CDR3 nucleotide sequence: TGTGCCAGCTCACACGACAGGGGAGAATGGAACACTGAAGCTTTCTTT. Residues: CASSHDRGEWNTEAFF. Using reference TRBV18 and TRBJ1-1 for the parts outside the CDR3, the full variable domain is NAGVMQNPRHLVRRRGQEARLRCSPMKGHSHVYWYRQLPEEGLKFMVYLQKENIIDESGMPKERFSAEFPKEGPSILRIQQVVRGDSAAYFCASSHDRGEWNTEAFFGQGTRLTVV.

V usage is TRBV25-1 and J usage is TRBJ2-5; TRBD1 agrees at 8 bases. There are 14 residues in the CDR3. Germline values: CDR1 MGHDK, CDR2 SYGVNS. V shed 5 bases and J 2 bases; nucleotides not matched to a gene: 4. CDR3 sequence reads: CASSRDRTQETQYF. The CDR3 DNA sequence: TGTGCCAGCAGTCGGGACAGGACGCAAGAGACCCAGTACTTC. Combining the CDR3 with reference TRBV25-1 and TRBJ2-5 gives the whole variable domain EADIYQTPRYLVIGTGKKITLECSQTMGHDKMYWYQQDPGMELHLIHYSYGVNSTEKGDLSSESTVSRIRTEHFPLTLESARPSHTSQYLCASSRDRTQETQYFGPGTRLLVL.

The chain has TRBV7-3 and TRBJ2-5, with TRBD1 as a possible D gene (6 bases). V lost 3 bases and J lost 2, with 13 bases in between. Germline V gene sequence: CDR1 SGHTA, CDR2 FQGTGA. The CDR3 runs 15 residues. CDR3 region: CASSLTGFGQETQYF. In nucleotides, the CDR3 is TGTGCCAGCAGCTTGACAGGATTTGGACAAGAGACCCAGTACTTC.

V and J are TRBV7-8 and TRBJ2-3, with TRBD2 matching 11 bases. V trimming: 5 bases; J trimming: 3 bases; junction bases outside the gene matches: 7. The length of the CDR3 is 16 residues. CDR1 and CDR2 (germline): SGHVS, FQNEAQ. The CDR3 protein is CASSPRLAGITDTQYF. In DNA form, the CDR3 reads TGTGCCAGCAGCCCACGACTAGCGGGAATAACAGATACGCAGTATTTT.

This rearrangement joins TRBV4-2 to TRBJ2-5, with 10 bases aligning to TRBD1. This CDR3 spans 16 amino acids. After removal of 1 base from V and 4 bases from J, the junction contained 6 bases not matched to a gene. Germline V CDR1 and CDR2: LGHNA, YNFKEQ. The CDR3 here is CASSQAWDRGGETQYF. DNA for the CDR3: TGTGCCAGCAGCCAAGCGTGGGACAGGGGAGGAGAGACCCAGTACTTC.

This clone appeared many times. The chain has TRBV27 and TRBJ2-2; no definite D call. Deletions cut 2 bases from V and 4 bases from J, with 11 bases between. CDR3 length: 15 residues. The germline V gene has CDR1 MNHEY and CDR2 SMNVEV (reference sequence). The CDR3 DNA is TGTGCCAGCAGTTTAGTCCTTCTAGGCACCGGGGAGCTGTTTTTT. It translates to CASSLVLLGTGELFF.

Regarding this clone: A clone one base away is much larger, so this may be a read error. Here the CDR3 reads CASSGYYEQYF. The CDR3 bases are TGTGCCAGCAGTGGTTACTACGAGCAGTACTTC. The genes are TRBV2 and TRBJ2-7; no clear D gene. This CDR3 spans 11 amino acids. The V and J ends lost 4 bases and 3 bases respectively, with 4 bases between them. Germline CDR1 reads SNHLY; CDR2 reads FYNNEI. Supplemented by reference TRBV2 and TRBJ2-7, the full variable domain reads EPEVTQTPSHQVTQMGQEVILRCVPISNHLYFYWYRQILGQKVEFLVSFYNNEISEKSEIFDDQFSVERPDGSNFTLKIRSTKLEDSAMYFCASSGYYEQYFGPGTRLTVT.

This clone has only one observation. The chain couples TRBV28 to TRBJ2-7, with a possible D match to TRBD1 (5 bases). This CDR3 is built from 14 residues. Germline-derived CDR1 and CDR2 are MDHEN and SYDVKM. The ends were cut back, 6 bases at V and 5 bases at J, with 17 bases in the middle. CDR3 in amino acids: CASSNLPGYDEQYF. The CDR3 coding sequence is TGTGCCAGCAGCAACCTCCCAGGGTACGACGAGCAGTACTTC.

The J gene is TRBJ1-2, the V gene TRBV27, with D uncertain. This CDR3 is built from 17 residues. The germline V and J ends were trimmed by 7 bases and 4 bases, with 25 bases remaining between them. Germline V lookup: CDR1 MNHEY, CDR2 SMNVEV (reference sequence). The CDR3 DNA reads as TGTGCCAGCACTCCCACCTTCCGGGGAGGTCAGGCCTATGGCTACACCTTC. Its translation is CASTPTFRGGQAYGYTF.

The chain combines TRBV5-1 with TRBJ2-3; no definite D call. Germline loops: CDR1 SGHRS, CDR2 YFSETQ. This CDR3 has 15 residues. V dropped 6 bases and J dropped 6 bases, with 20 bases sitting between them. The CDR3: CASKGTPKTEDTQYF. In DNA, the CDR3 is TGCGCCAGCAAGGGCACTCCAAAAACCGAGGATACGCAGTATTTT.